This TCR beta chain derives from a study of shared clonotypes between healthy human individuals. Study as a whole: Researchers assigned three CD4 naive, three CD4 memory, two CD8 naive and one CD8 memory plate to each donor.

CD45RO-negative CD8 cells positively selected for CCR7 made up the naive population, which excluded terminally differentiated effector memory CD45RA+ cells. Healthy HIV-negative adults with no recent acute infections or vaccinations were recruited as donors. CDR3 size: 16 residues. V gave up 5 bases and J gave up 1 base; unmatched junction bases: 8. Germline lookup yields CDR1 SEHNR and CDR2 FQNEAQ (reference sequence). Investigators spread the genomic DNA of each subset evenly over several immunoSEQ plates. Profiled with immunoSEQ multiplex PCR; TCRdb holds only in-frame clones, not every one. The sample has more than 600,000 clones; about 90% are singletons. With regard to this clone: Antigen specificity is unknown.

Overall study findings and caveats: Tissues were not sampled, only blood, and their repertoires likely differ.

Specimen: naive CD8+ T cells sorted from blood. The rearrangement joins TRBV7-9 to TRBJ1-1, with 9 nucleotides matching TRBD1. This clonotype originated in a man between 25 and 39 years old in good health. CDR3 region: CASSDLQGAWNTEAFF. CDR3 in DNA: TGTGCCAGCAGCGACCTACAGGGGGCGTGGAACACTGAAGCTTTCTTT.